This T cell receptor (beta chain) was documented in a study of blood T cell repertoires in COVID-19. The assay was immunoSEQ multiplex PCR, and TCRdb's table has in-frame clones only and misses some. The sample records a few hundred thousand clones, just under 90% being singletons. V was clipped by 7 bases and J by 4 bases; unmatched bases: 12. In germline, CDR1 is SGHAT, CDR2 FQNNGV. This CDR3 has 15 residues. The clonotype originates from a man aged 25-40 years who had recovered from COVID-19. Source material: PBMCs or T cells enriched from blood (not recorded which). The chain employs TRBV11-2 and TRBJ1-1; 7 bases line up with TRBD1. CDR3 sequence (DNA): TGTGCCAGCAAGACAGGGAAAGGGCGGATCACTGAAGCTTTCTTT. It translates to CASKTGKGRITEAFF.